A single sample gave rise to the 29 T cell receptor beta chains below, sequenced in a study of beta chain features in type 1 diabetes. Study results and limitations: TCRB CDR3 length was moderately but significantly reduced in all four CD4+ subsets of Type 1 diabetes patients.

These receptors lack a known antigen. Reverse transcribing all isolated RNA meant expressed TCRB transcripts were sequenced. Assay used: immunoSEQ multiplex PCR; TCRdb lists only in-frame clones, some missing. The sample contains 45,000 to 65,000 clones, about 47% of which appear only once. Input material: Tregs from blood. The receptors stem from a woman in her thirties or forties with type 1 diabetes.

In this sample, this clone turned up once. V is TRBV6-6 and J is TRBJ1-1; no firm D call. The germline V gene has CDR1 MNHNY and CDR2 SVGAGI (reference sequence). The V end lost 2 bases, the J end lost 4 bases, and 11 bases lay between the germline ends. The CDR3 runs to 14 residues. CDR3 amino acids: CASSYGPLTTEAFF. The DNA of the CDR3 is TGTGCCAGCAGTTACGGGCCGCTGACCACTGAAGCTTTCTTT.

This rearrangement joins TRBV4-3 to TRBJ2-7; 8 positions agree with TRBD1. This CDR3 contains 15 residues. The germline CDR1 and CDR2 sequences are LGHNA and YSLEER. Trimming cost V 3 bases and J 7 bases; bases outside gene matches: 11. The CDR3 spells CASSQQGTGEGEQYF. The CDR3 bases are TGCGCCAGCAGCCAGCAGGGGACAGGTGAGGGGGAGCAGTACTTC.

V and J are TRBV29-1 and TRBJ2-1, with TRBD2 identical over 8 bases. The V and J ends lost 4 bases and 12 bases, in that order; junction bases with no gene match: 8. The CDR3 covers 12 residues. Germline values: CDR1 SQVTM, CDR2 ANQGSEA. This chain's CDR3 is CSVVSPGLGQFF. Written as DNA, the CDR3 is TGCAGCGTTGTTAGCCCGGGACTAGGGCAGTTCTTC.

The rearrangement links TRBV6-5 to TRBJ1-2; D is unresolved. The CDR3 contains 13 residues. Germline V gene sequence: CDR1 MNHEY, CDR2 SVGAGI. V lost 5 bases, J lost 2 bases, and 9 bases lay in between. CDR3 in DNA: TGTGCCAGCAGTGAAGCCTCCAACTATGGCTACACCTTC. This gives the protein CASSEASNYGYTF.

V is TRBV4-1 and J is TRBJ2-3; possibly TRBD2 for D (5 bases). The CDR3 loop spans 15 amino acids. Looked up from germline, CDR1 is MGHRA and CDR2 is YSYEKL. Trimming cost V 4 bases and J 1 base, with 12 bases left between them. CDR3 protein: CASSLSGLGTDTQYF. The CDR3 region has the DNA TGCGCCAGCAGCCTCAGCGGCTTGGGCACAGATACGCAGTATTTT.

The CDR3 reads CASSLSLAGPGGEYF. CDR3 sequence (DNA): TGCGCCAGCAGCTTGTCTCTAGCGGGCCCTGGGGGGGAGTACTTC. This chain joins TRBV5-1 and TRBJ2-5; TRBD2 matches at 8 bases. This CDR3 has 15 amino acids. The V gene's germline CDR1 is SGHRS and CDR2 YFSETQ. J was trimmed by 12 bases and V by 1 base; bases with no gene match: 14.

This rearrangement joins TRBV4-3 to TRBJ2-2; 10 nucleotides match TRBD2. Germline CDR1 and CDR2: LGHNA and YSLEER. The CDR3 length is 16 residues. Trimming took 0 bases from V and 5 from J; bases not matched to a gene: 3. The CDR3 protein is CASSQELAGSTGELFF. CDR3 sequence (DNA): TGCGCCAGCAGCCAAGAACTAGCGGGGTCGACCGGGGAGCTGTTTTTT.

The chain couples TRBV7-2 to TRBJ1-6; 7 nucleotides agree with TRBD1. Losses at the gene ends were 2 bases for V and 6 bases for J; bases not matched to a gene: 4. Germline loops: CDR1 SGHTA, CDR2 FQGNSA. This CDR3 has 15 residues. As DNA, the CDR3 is TGTGCCAGCAGCTTATGGACAGGTCCTAATTCACCCCTCCACTTT. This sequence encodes CASSLWTGPNSPLHF. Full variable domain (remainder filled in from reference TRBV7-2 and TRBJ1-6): GAGVSQSPSNKVTEKGKDVELRCDPISGHTALYWYRQSLGQGLEFLIYFQGNSAPDKSGLPSDRFSAERTGGSVSTLTIQRTQQEDSAVYLCASSLWTGPNSPLHFGNGTRLTVT.

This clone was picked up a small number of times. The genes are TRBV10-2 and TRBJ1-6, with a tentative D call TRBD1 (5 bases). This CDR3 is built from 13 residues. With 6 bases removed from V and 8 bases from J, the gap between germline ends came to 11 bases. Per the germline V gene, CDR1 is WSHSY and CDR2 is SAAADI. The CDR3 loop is CASRETGDSPLHF. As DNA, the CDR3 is TGCGCCAGCAGAGAGACGGGGGATTCACCCCTCCACTTT.

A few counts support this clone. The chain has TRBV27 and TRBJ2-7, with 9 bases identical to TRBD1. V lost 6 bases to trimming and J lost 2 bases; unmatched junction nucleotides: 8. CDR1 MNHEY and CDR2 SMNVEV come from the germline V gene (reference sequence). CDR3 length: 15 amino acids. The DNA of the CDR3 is TGTGCCAGCAGGACAGCCGGGACAGGGCCCTACGAGCAGTACTTC. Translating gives CASRTAGTGPYEQYF.

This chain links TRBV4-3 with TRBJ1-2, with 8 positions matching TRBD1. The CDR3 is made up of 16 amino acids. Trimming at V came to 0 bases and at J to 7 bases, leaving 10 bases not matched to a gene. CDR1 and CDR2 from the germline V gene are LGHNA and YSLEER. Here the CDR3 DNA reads TGCGCCAGCAGCCAAGAATGGGTAACAGGGGGAGGTGGCTACACCTTC. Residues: CASSQEWVTGGGGYTF.

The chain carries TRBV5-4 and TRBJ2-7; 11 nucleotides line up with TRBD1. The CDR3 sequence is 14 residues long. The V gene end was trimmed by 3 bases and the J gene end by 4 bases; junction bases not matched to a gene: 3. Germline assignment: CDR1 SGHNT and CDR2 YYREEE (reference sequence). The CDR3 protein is CASSSRDRGYEQYF. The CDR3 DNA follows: TGTGCCAGCAGCTCCCGGGACAGGGGGTACGAGCAGTACTTC.

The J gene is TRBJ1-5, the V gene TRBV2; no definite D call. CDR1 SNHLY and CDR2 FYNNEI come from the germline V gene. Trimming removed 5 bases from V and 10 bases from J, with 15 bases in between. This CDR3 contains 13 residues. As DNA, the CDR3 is TGTGCCAGCAGTCCGGGAGACTTTCGCCCCCAGCATTTT. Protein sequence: CASSPGDFRPQHF.

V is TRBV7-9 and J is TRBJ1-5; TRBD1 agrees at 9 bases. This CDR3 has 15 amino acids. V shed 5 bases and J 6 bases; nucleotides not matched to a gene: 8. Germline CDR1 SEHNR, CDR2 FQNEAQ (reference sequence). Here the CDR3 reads CASSPGTGSSQPQHF. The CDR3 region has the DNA TGTGCCAGCAGCCCCGGGACAGGGTCTAGTCAGCCCCAGCATTTT.

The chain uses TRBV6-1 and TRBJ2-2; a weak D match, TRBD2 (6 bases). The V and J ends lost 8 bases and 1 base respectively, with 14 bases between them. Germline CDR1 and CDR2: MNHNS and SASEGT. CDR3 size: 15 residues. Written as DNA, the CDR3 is TGTGCCAGCTCCCTAGGGCGGGAGAACACCGGGGAGCTGTTTTTT. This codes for CASSLGRENTGELFF.

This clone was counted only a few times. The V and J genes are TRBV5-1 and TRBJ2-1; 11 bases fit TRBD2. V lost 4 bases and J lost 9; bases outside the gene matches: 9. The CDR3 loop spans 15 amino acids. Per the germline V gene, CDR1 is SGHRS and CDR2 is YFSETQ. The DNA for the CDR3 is TGCGCCAGCAGCAAACTAGCGGGAGAGCTCGCTGAGCAGTTCTTC. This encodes CASSKLAGELAEQFF.

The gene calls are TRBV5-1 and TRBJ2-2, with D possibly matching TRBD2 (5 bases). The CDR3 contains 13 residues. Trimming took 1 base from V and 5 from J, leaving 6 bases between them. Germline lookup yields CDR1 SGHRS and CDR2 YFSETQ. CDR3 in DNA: TGCGCCAGCAGCTTGAGGGAGACCGGGGAGCTGTTTTTT. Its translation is CASSLRETGELFF.

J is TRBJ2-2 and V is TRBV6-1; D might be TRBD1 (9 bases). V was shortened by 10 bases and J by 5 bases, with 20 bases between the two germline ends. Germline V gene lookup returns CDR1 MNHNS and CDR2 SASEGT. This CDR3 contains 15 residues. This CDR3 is CATGGGQGWTGELFF. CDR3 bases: TGTGCCACGGGAGGGGGACAGGGTTGGACCGGGGAGCTGTTTTTT.

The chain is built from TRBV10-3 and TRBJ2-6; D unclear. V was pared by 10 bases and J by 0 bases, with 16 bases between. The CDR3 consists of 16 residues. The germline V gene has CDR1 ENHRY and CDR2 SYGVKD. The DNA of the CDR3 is TGTGCCAGCGCCGCTCTGACGGGCTCTGGGGCCAACGTCCTGACTTTC. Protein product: CASAALTGSGANVLTF.

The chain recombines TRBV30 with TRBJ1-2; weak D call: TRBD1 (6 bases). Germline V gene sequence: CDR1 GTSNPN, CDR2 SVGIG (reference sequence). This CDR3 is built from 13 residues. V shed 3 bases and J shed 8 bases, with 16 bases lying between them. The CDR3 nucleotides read TGTGCCTGGAGCTACACAGGGTACGAGGGCTACACCTTC. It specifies CAWSYTGYEGYTF.

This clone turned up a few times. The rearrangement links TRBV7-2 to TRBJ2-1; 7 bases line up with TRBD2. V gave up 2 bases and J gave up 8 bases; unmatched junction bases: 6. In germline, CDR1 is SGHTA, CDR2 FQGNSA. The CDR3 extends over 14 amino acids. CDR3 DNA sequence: TGTGCCAGCAGCTTATCGGCAGGGAGGGATGAGCAGTTCTTC. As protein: CASSLSAGRDEQFF.

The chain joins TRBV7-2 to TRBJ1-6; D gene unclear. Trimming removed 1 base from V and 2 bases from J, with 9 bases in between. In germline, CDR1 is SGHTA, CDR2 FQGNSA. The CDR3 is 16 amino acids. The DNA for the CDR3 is TGTGCCAGCAGCTTAGGTCTGGGCACCTATAATTCACCCCTCCACTTT. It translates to CASSLGLGTYNSPLHF.

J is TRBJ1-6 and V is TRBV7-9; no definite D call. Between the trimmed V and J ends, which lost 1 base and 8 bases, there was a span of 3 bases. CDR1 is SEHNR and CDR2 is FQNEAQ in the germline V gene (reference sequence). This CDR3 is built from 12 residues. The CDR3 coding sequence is TGTGCCAGCAGCTTAGTCTATTCACCCCTCCACTTT. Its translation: CASSLVYSPLHF. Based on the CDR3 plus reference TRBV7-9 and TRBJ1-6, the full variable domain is DTGVSQNPRHKITKRGQNVTFRCDPISEHNRLYWYRQTLGQGPEFLTYFQNEAQLEKSRLLSDRFSAERPKGSFSTLEIQRTEQGDSAMYLCASSLVYSPLHFGNGTRLTVT.

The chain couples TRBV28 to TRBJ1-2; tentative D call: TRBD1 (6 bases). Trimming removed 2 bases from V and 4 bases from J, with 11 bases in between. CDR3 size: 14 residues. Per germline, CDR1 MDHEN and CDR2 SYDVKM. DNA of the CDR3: TGTGCCAGCAGTTTAAGGACAGTACTCTATGGCTACACCTTC. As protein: CASSLRTVLYGYTF.

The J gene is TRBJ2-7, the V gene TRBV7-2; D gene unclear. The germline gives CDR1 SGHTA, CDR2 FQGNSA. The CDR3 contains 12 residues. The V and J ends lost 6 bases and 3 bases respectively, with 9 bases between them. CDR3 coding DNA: TGTGCCAGCAGACAAACCAGCTACGAGCAGTACTTC. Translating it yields CASRQTSYEQYF.

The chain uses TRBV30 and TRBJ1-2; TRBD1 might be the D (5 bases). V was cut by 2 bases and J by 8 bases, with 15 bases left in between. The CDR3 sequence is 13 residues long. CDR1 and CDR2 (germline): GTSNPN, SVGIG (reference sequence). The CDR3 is CAWSIGPGGGYTF. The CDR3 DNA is TGTGCCTGGAGTATAGGGCCCGGGGGAGGCTACACCTTC.

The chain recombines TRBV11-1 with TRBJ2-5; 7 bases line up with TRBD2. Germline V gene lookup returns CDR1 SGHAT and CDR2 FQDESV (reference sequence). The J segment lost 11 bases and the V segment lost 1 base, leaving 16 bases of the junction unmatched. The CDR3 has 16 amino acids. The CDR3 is CASSLGSRLATEEQYF. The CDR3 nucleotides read TGTGCCAGCAGCTTAGGATCGAGACTAGCAACGGAGGAGCAGTACTTC.

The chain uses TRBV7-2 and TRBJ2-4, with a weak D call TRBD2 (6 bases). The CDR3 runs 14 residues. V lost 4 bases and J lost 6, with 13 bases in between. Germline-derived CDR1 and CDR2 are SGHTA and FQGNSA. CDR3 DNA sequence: TGTGCCAGCAGCTCAGCGACTAGAAGAAACATTCAGTACTTC. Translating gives CASSSATRRNIQYF.

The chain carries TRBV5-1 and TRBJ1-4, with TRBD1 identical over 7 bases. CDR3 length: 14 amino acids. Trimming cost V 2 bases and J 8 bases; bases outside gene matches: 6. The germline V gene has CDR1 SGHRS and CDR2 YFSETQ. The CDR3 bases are TGCGCCAGCAGCTTCGGCAGGGGGGAAGAAAAACTGTTTTTT. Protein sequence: CASSFGRGEEKLFF.